The 31 T cell receptor beta chains below all came from one sample that was sequenced in a study of control samples from healthy donors and cancer patients. Profiled with immunoSEQ multiplex PCR; TCRdb holds only in-frame clones, not every one. The table includes 200,000 or so clones, 90% to 95% detected once. Sequenced sample: blood. These receptor sequences come from a man aged 50 to 59 in good health.

The rearrangement links TRBV21-1 to TRBJ1-6. TRBV21-1 is annotated as a pseudogene. The CDR3 has 15 residues. The CDR3 region is CASRGSGGDASPLHF. In nucleotides, the CDR3 is TGTGCCAGCCGCGGCAGTGGAGGGGATGCTTCACCCCTCCACTTT.

The J gene is TRBJ2-2, the V gene TRBV5-1, with 9 bases lining up with TRBD1. The CDR3 contains 13 residues. Losses at the gene ends were 4 bases for V and 13 bases for J; bases not matched to a gene: 8. Looked up from germline, CDR1 is SGHRS and CDR2 is YFSETQ. The chain's CDR3 is CASSPGGQGSLFF. CDR3 bases: TGCGCCAGCAGCCCCGGGGGACAGGGTTCGCTGTTTTTT.

This chain joins TRBV5-1 and TRBJ2-5, with TRBD2 identical over 11 bases. Germline V CDR1 and CDR2: SGHRS, YFSETQ. Unmatched junction bases numbered 3, after V lost 0 bases and J lost 5 bases. The CDR3 has 15 residues. For the CDR3, the DNA is TGCGCCAGCAGCTTGGGTACTAGCGGGGGTGAGACCCAGTACTTC. Its protein is CASSLGTSGGETQYF.

This rearrangement joins TRBV5-1 to TRBJ2-5, with 11 nucleotides matching TRBD2. Germline V gives CDR1 SGHRS, CDR2 YFSETQ. V lost 1 base and J lost 3; bases outside the gene matches: 8. The CDR3 covers 17 residues. The CDR3 is CASSLMLAGGQEETQYF. CDR3 nucleotide sequence: TGCGCCAGCAGCTTGATGCTAGCGGGGGGTCAGGAAGAGACCCAGTACTTC. The whole variable domain, remainder taken from reference TRBV5-1 and TRBJ2-5, is KAGVTQTPRYLIKTRGQQVTLSCSPISGHRSVSWYQQTPGQGLQFLFEYFSETQRNKGNFPGRFSGRQFSNSRSEMNVSTLELGDSALYLCASSLMLAGGQEETQYFGPGTRLLVL.

The rearrangement joins TRBV19 to TRBJ2-3; the D gene is possibly TRBD2 (5 bases). This CDR3 is 15 amino acids long. The V end lost 3 bases, the J end lost 2 bases, and 12 bases lay between the germline ends. From germline, CDR1 is LNHDA and CDR2 SQIVND (reference sequence). The CDR3 nucleotides read TGTGCCAGTAGTATTCAGCGGAGGCCCACAGATACGCAGTATTTT. This codes for CASSIQRRPTDTQYF.

The chain uses TRBV6-1 and TRBJ2-7, with 7 nucleotides matching TRBD1. The CDR3 sequence is 14 residues long. Per the germline V gene, CDR1 is MNHNS and CDR2 is SASEGT. V dropped 3 bases and J dropped 2; count of bases not matched to a gene: 4. For the CDR3, the DNA is TGTGCCAGCAGTGACGACAGGGCTGCCTACGAGCAGTACGTC. It encodes CASSDDRAAYEQYV.

The chain employs TRBV28 and TRBJ1-1; possible D gene TRBD1, 5 bases. The CDR3 covers 13 residues. Germline CDR1 reads MDHEN; CDR2 reads SYDVKM. Trimming cost V 7 bases and J 0 bases, with 9 bases left between them. Here the CDR3 DNA reads TGTGCCAGCACGGGACCTATGAACACTGAAGCTTTCTTT. It encodes CASTGPMNTEAFF.

The CDR3 loop is CASSSTGGPNNEQFF. CDR3 nucleotide sequence: TGTGCCAGCTCATCCACAGGGGGCCCTAACAATGAGCAGTTCTTC. V is TRBV18 and J is TRBJ2-1; 9 nucleotides agree with TRBD1. CDR3 length: 15 residues. The V segment lost 5 bases and the J segment 5 bases; nucleotides outside the gene matches: 7. CDR1 is KGHSH and CDR2 is LQKENI in the germline V gene.

This rearrangement joins TRBV19 to TRBJ1-1; D is perhaps TRBD1 (5 bases). The length of the CDR3 is 15 residues. CDR1 is LNHDA, CDR2 SQIVND, per germline (reference sequence). The V and J ends lost 5 bases and 7 bases respectively, with 20 bases between them. The CDR3 sequence: CASSPPGTGKSEAFF. The DNA of the CDR3 is TGTGCCAGTAGTCCGCCGGGGACTGGGAAGAGTGAAGCTTTCTTT.

The V call is TRBV10-3, the J call TRBJ1-5; no clear D. Trimming pared 5 bases from V and 3 bases from J, leaving 17 bases between. CDR3 length: 16 amino acids. Germline V gene sequence: CDR1 ENHRY, CDR2 SYGVKD. The CDR3 DNA is TGTGCCATCAGTCCCCACGAGGCGCAGAACAATCAGCCCCAGCATTTT. Its protein product is CAISPHEAQNNQPQHF.

V usage is TRBV6-1 and J usage is TRBJ2-1; TRBD2 matches at 10 bases. After removal of 4 bases from V and 6 bases from J, the junction contained 12 bases not matched to a gene. CDR3 size: 17 residues. Germline CDR1 reads MNHNS; CDR2 reads SASEGT. The CDR3 region has the DNA TGTGCCAGCAGTGGCCAATCGCTAGCGGGGGTTGTCAATGAGCAGTTCTTC. Encoded protein: CASSGQSLAGVVNEQFF.

The chain is built from TRBV9 and TRBJ1-2; weak D call: TRBD1 (6 bases). Germline V CDR1 and CDR2: SGDLS, YYNGEE. There are 14 residues in the CDR3. The V gene lost 0 bases and the J gene lost 1 base, with 7 bases spanning the gap. The CDR3 region is CASSVGTDNYGYTF. The CDR3 DNA reads TGTGCCAGCAGCGTAGGGACAGATAACTATGGCTACACCTTC.

The chain carries TRBV9 and TRBJ1-1; D unresolved. Germline V CDR1 and CDR2: SGDLS, YYNGEE. Trimming stripped 4 bases from V and 5 bases from J, with 9 bases between. The CDR3 is 12 amino acids. CDR3: CASSSASTEAFF. The CDR3 bases are TGTGCCAGCAGCTCGGCTTCAACTGAAGCTTTCTTT.

The rearrangement uses TRBV7-9 and TRBJ1-3; D unresolved. With 5 bases removed from V and 0 bases from J, the gap between germline ends came to 8 bases. The CDR3 is 14 amino acids. Germline V CDR1 and CDR2: SEHNR, FQNEAQ (reference sequence). CDR3 DNA sequence: TGTGCCAGCAGCCCTCATAACTCTGGAAACACCATATATTTT. It encodes CASSPHNSGNTIYF.

The gene calls are TRBV5-1 and TRBJ2-1, with a possible D match to TRBD1 (6 bases). CDR3 size: 15 residues. V dropped 3 bases and J dropped 4 bases, with 14 bases sitting between them. The germline V gene has CDR1 SGHRS and CDR2 YFSETQ. CDR3 nucleotide sequence: TGCGCCAGCAGCTCGGGACACCGAGCTTACAATGAGCAGTTCTTC. This sequence encodes CASSSGHRAYNEQFF.

The chain has TRBV2 and TRBJ1-1; weak D call: TRBD1 (6 bases). CDR3 length equals 12 residues. The germline V gene encodes CDR1 SNHLY and CDR2 FYNNEI. Between the trimmed V and J ends, which lost 4 bases and 7 bases, there was a span of 10 bases. In DNA form, the CDR3 reads TGTGCCAGCAGTGGAGGGGGGGGTGAAGCTTTCTTT. Translation gives CASSGGGGEAFF.

The chain has TRBV5-1 and TRBJ1-3; tentative D call: TRBD1 (5 bases). The germline V gene has CDR1 SGHRS and CDR2 YFSETQ. The germline V and J ends were trimmed by 0 bases and 0 bases, with 10 bases remaining between them. CDR3 length: 16 amino acids. The CDR3 reads CASSLAWGSSGNTIYF. In DNA, the CDR3 is TGCGCCAGCAGCTTGGCGTGGGGGAGCTCTGGAAACACCATATATTTT.

The chain employs TRBV9 and TRBJ2-5; 11 bases are shared with TRBD2. This CDR3 has 14 amino acids. Germline V CDR1 and CDR2: SGDLS, YYNGEE. With V trimmed by 3 bases and J by 3 bases, 1 base remained unmatched. The CDR3 nucleotides are TGTGCCAGCAGCGGACTAGCGGGGAAAGAGACCCAGTACTTC. It yields the protein CASSGLAGKETQYF.

V and J are TRBV7-2 and TRBJ2-3; 7 positions agree with TRBD1. CDR1 and CDR2 from the germline V gene are SGHTA and FQGNSA. The length of the CDR3 is 17 residues. J gave up 3 bases and V 5 bases, and 14 bases lay outside the gene matches. CDR3 residues: CASSTRQGLIKTDTQYF. CDR3 coding DNA: TGTGCCAGCAGCACTCGACAGGGATTGATTAAGACAGATACGCAGTATTTT.

The chain joins TRBV28 to TRBJ1-1; D not certain. The CDR3 consists of 15 residues. Trimming cost V 7 bases and J 6 bases, with 21 bases left between them. Germline V CDR1 and CDR2: MDHEN, SYDVKM. CDR3 nucleotides: TGTGCCAGCAACCCTTTCGTTCCCGTAGGCCCTGAAGCTTTCTTT. Translation: CASNPFVPVGPEAFF.

CDR3 DNA sequence: TGCAGCGCCCCAGAGGGAAGCGGGAACACTGAAGCTTTCTTT. This gives the protein CSAPEGSGNTEAFF. V is TRBV29-1 and J is TRBJ1-1; D gene unclear. Germline lookup yields CDR1 SQVTM and CDR2 ANQGSEA. Deletions cut 7 bases from V and 1 base from J, with 16 bases between. This CDR3 contains 14 residues.

A word on this clone: Mismatch with germline at one junction end may stem from a read error. The chain couples TRBV6-5 to TRBJ1-2, with D tentatively TRBD1 (6 bases). This CDR3 is built from 11 residues. Germline CDR1 is MNHEY and CDR2 is SVGAGI. The CDR3 sequence is CASSYNWGGHF. The CDR3 bases are TGTGCCAGCAGTTACAATTGGGGGGGGCACTTC.

This chain connects TRBV6-6 to TRBJ1-2; no clear D gene. Germline CDR1 MNHNY, CDR2 SVGAGI (reference sequence). The V gene lost 0 bases and the J gene lost 5 bases, with 7 bases spanning the gap. The CDR3 is made up of 13 amino acids. This CDR3 reads CASSYSNSYGYTF. The CDR3, as DNA: TGTGCCAGCAGTTACTCGAACAGTTATGGCTACACCTTC.

The V call is TRBV24-1, the J call TRBJ1-3; D is ambiguous. CDR1 is KGHDR and CDR2 is SFDVKD in the germline V gene. CDR3 length: 13 residues. V was clipped by 5 bases and J by 0 bases, with 4 bases between them. The CDR3 protein is CATSAYSGNTIYF. The CDR3 DNA sequence: TGTGCCACCAGTGCCTACTCTGGAAACACCATATATTTT.

This sequence joins TRBV7-9 and TRBJ1-5; tentative D call: TRBD1 (5 bases). The germline V gene has CDR1 SEHNR and CDR2 FQNEAQ (reference sequence). There are 15 residues in the CDR3. The germline V and J ends were trimmed by 5 bases and 5 bases, with 16 bases remaining between them. The CDR3 loop is CASSPEAGGDQPQHF. The CDR3 DNA is TGTGCCAGCAGCCCCGAGGCGGGGGGGGATCAGCCCCAGCATTTT.

The V call is TRBV7-8, the J call TRBJ1-5; D possibly corresponds to TRBD1 (5 bases). The CDR3 runs to 16 residues. Trimming cost V 2 bases and J 1 base, with 12 bases left between them. Germline CDR1 is SGHVS and CDR2 is FQNEAQ. Here the CDR3 reads CASSLSRGISNQPQHF. The CDR3 nucleotides are TGTGCCAGCAGCTTAAGCCGGGGCATAAGCAATCAGCCCCAGCATTTT.

The V call is TRBV6-6, the J call TRBJ1-5; 8 positions match TRBD1. Germline V gene data show CDR1 as MNHNY and CDR2 as SVGAGI (reference sequence). The CDR3 runs 15 residues. J gave up 1 base and V 6 bases, and 5 bases lay outside the gene matches. CDR3 residues: CASSLRTGSNQPQHF. CDR3 nucleotides: TGTGCCAGCAGCCTCCGGACAGGGAGCAATCAGCCCCAGCATTTT.

The chain carries TRBV11-3 and TRBJ1-6; D possibly corresponds to TRBD1 (6 bases). Germline assignment: CDR1 SGHNT and CDR2 YENEEA. Trimming removed 3 bases from V and 1 base from J, with 19 bases in between. CDR3 size: 19 residues. The DNA of the CDR3 is TGTGCCAGCAGCTTTTTGGTCGAGAGCAGGGGTTCCTATAATTCACCCCTCCACTTT. Translation gives CASSFLVESRGSYNSPLHF. The full variable domain, its missing parts supplied by reference TRBV11-3 and TRBJ1-6, is EAGVVQSPRYKIIEKKQPVAFWCNPISGHNTLYWYLQNLGQGPELLIRYENEEAVDDSQLPKDRFSAERLKGVDSTLKIQPAELGDSAVYLCASSFLVESRGSYNSPLHFGNGTRLTVT.

This clone appeared a single time. The CDR3 nucleotides are TGTGCCATCAGTGACCTCTTTGATGAGCAGTTCTTC. It encodes CAISDLFDEQFF. The chain combines TRBV10-3 with TRBJ2-1; D gene unclear. Trimming shortened V by 3 bases and J by 8 bases, and 8 bases separated the two germline ends. CDR1 is ENHRY and CDR2 is SYGVKD in the germline V gene. This CDR3 spans 12 amino acids.

This chain uses TRBV5-1 with TRBJ2-3, with 13 bases that match TRBD2. The CDR3 loop spans 16 amino acids. Germline CDR1 reads SGHRS; CDR2 reads YFSETQ. V shed 5 bases and J 2 bases; nucleotides not matched to a gene: 5. CDR3 amino acids: CASRRTSGGNTDTQYF. In DNA, the CDR3 is TGCGCCAGCAGGCGGACTAGCGGGGGAAACACAGATACGCAGTATTTT.

The chain uses TRBV6-5 and TRBJ1-4; 9 bases are a match to TRBD1. V lost 5 bases to trimming and J lost 6 bases; unmatched junction nucleotides: 4. CDR1 is MNHEY, CDR2 SVGAGI, per germline. This CDR3 has 14 amino acids. The CDR3 DNA follows: TGTGCCAGCAGTCTGGACAGGGGACATGAAAAACTGTTTTTT. Residues: CASSLDRGHEKLFF.